This TCR beta chain was documented in a study of T cell changes during pregnancy in multiple sclerosis. The CDR3 extends over 17 amino acids. Trimming cost V 5 bases and J 5 bases; bases outside gene matches: 15. Germline CDR1 is MDHEN and CDR2 is SYDVKM. Profiled with immunoSEQ multiplex PCR; TCRdb holds only in-frame clones, not every one. This table has about 41,000 clones, 90% to 95% appearing once. In its sample, this clone was seen once. This material consisted of CD8+ T cells from peripheral blood mononuclear cells, taken in the third trimester of pregnancy. The chain carries TRBV28 and TRBJ2-1; TRBD1 aligns across 7 bases. The TCR was taken from a female donor with multiple sclerosis, enrolled in a pregnancy study. The CDR3 reads CASSPPLTGSVNNEQFF. The CDR3 nucleotides are TGTGCCAGCAGTCCCCCGCTGACAGGGAGTGTAAACAATGAGCAGTTCTTC.